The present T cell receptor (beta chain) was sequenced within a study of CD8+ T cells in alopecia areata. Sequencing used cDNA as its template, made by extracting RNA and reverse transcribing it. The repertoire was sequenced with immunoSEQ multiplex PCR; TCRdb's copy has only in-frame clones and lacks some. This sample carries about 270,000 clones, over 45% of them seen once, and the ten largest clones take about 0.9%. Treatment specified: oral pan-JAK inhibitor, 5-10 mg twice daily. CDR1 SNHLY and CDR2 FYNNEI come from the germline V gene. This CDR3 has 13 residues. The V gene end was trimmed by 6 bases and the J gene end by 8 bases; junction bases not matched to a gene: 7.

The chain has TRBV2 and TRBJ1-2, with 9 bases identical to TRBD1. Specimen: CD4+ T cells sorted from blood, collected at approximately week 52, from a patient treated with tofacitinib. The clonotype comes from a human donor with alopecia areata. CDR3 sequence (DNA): TGTGCCAGCAGCGCTGGGACAGGGCTGGGCTACACCTTC. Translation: CASSAGTGLGYTF.